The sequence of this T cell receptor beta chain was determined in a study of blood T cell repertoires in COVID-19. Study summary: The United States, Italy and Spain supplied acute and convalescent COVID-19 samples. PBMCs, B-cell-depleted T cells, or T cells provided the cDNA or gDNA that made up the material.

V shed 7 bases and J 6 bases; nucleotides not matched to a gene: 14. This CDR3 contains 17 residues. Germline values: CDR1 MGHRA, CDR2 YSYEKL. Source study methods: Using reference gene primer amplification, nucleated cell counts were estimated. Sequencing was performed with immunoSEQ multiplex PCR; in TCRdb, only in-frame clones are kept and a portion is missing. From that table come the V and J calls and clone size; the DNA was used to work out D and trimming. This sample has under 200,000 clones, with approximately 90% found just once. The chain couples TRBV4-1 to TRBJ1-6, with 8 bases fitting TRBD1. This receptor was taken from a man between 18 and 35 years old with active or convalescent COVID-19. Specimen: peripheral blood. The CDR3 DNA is TGCGCCAGCACCCAGGGGGCCGGCAGACAGGTTAATTCACCCCTCCACTTT. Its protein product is CASTQGAGRQVNSPLHF.